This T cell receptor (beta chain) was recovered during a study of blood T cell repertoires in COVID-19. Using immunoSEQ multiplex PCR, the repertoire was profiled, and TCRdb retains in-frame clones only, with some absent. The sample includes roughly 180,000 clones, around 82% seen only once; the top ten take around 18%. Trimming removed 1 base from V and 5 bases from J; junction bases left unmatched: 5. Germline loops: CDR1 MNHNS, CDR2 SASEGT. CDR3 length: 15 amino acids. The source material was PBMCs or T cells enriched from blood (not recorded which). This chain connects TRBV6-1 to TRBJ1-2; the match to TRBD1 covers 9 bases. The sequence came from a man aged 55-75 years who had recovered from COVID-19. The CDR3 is CASSEGRTGVYGYTF. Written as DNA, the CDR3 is TGTGCCAGCAGTGAAGGGCGGACAGGGGTGTATGGCTACACCTTC.